The 30 T cell receptor beta chains below all came from one sample that was sequenced in a study of blood T cell repertoires in COVID-19. This table comes from immunoSEQ multiplex PCR, and its TCRdb copy is limited to in-frame clones, with some not included. The sample lists roughly 350,000 clones, 85% occurring once. Sample: peripheral blood. The source of these receptors is a woman aged 18-29 years with acute or convalescent COVID-19.

This chain joins TRBV12-3 or TRBV12-4 and TRBJ1-6, with D hard to call. The CDR3 contains 13 residues. Trimming removed 1 base from V and 7 bases from J, with 5 bases in between. Written as DNA, the CDR3 is TGTGCCAGCAGTTTAGACGCGAATTCACCCCTCCACTTT. Its protein is CASSLDANSPLHF.

The chain is built from TRBV2 and TRBJ1-5; perhaps TRBD1 as D (5 bases). The ends were cut back, 6 bases at V and 3 bases at J, with 12 bases in the middle. The CDR3 extends over 14 amino acids. Germline CDR1 is SNHLY and CDR2 is FYNNEI. CDR3 sequence reads: CASRADSLNQPQHF. CDR3 nucleotide sequence: TGTGCCAGCAGGGCCGACAGCCTCAATCAGCCCCAGCATTTT. Filled out from reference TRBV2 and TRBJ1-5, the complete variable domain reads EPEVTQTPSHQVTQMGQEVILRCVPISNHLYFYWYRQILGQKVEFLVSFYNNEISEKSEIFDDQFSVERPDGSNFTLKIRSTKLEDSAMYFCASRADSLNQPQHFGDGTRLSIL.

V is TRBV5-4 and J is TRBJ1-2, with TRBD1 as a possible D gene (5 bases). Germline V gives CDR1 SGHNT, CDR2 YYREEE (reference sequence). V gave up 2 bases and J gave up 1 base, with 9 bases separating them. This CDR3 contains 14 residues. CDR3: CASSFGTFNYGYTF. The CDR3 DNA sequence: TGTGCCAGCAGCTTTGGGACTTTTAACTATGGCTACACCTTC.

The chain uses TRBV5-1 and TRBJ1-2; TRBD1 is a possible D gene (6 bases). V was shortened by 4 bases and J by 1 base, with 17 bases between the two germline ends. This CDR3 is 16 amino acids long. CDR1 SGHRS and CDR2 YFSETQ come from the germline V gene. CDR3: CASSPTQQGLNYGYTF. The DNA for the CDR3 is TGCGCCAGCAGCCCAACGCAACAGGGCCTTAACTATGGCTACACCTTC.

This clone was seen once. The rearrangement uses TRBV24-1 and TRBJ2-7, with a possible D match to TRBD2 (6 bases). The CDR3 consists of 18 residues. Germline lookup yields CDR1 KGHDR and CDR2 SFDVKD. V dropped 2 bases and J dropped 1 base, with 20 bases sitting between them. The CDR3 DNA is TGTGCCACCAGTGATTCGACTCGACGGGGGATAGGGTCCTACGAGCAGTACTTC. It codes for CATSDSTRRGIGSYEQYF.

The chain carries TRBV5-3 and TRBJ2-3, with 9 nucleotides matching TRBD2. TRBV5-3 qualifies as an ORF whose function is uncertain. Trimming cost V 1 base and J 6 bases; bases outside gene matches: 9. The length of the CDR3 is 16 residues. Here the CDR3 DNA reads TGTGCCAGAAGCTTGTCGCTAGCGGGAACGAAGGATACGCAGTATTTT. Translated, it gives CARSLSLAGTKDTQYF.

This sequence joins TRBV10-3 and TRBJ1-1; D is perhaps TRBD1 (5 bases). CDR1 and CDR2 (germline): ENHRY, SYGVKD. Between the trimmed V and J ends, which lost 10 bases and 0 bases, there was a span of 18 bases. This CDR3 has 15 residues. This chain's CDR3 is CATHSWGGMNTEAFF. The DNA of the CDR3 is TGTGCCACCCACTCGTGGGGCGGAATGAACACTGAAGCTTTCTTT.

The chain couples TRBV2 to TRBJ1-5; no reliable D call. Trimming removed 4 bases from V and 0 bases from J, with 16 bases in between. CDR3 length equals 17 residues. The germline V gene encodes CDR1 SNHLY and CDR2 FYNNEI. Here the CDR3 DNA reads TGTGCCAGCAGTGTTGTTCAGGCTGGGTATAGCAATCAGCCCCAGCATTTT. It codes for CASSVVQAGYSNQPQHF.

V and J are TRBV27 and TRBJ2-7; TRBD1 agrees at 7 bases. The length of the CDR3 is 14 residues. The ends lost 3 bases at V and 4 bases at J; junction bases unmatched: 6. CDR1 MNHEY and CDR2 SMNVEV come from the germline V gene (reference sequence). The CDR3 region has the DNA TGTGCCAGCAGTTTCAGGGGGACCCTATACGAGCAGTACTTC. This translates into CASSFRGTLYEQYF.

The chain links TRBV28 to TRBJ2-7, with D perhaps matching TRBD2 (6 bases). Germline V gives CDR1 MDHEN, CDR2 SYDVKM. This CDR3 is built from 15 residues. The V gene lost 5 bases and the J gene lost 2 bases, with 16 bases spanning the gap. The chain's CDR3 is CASSAPGRWPYEQYF. CDR3 DNA sequence: TGTGCCAGCAGTGCCCCGGGGAGGTGGCCCTACGAGCAGTACTTC.

The rearrangement joins TRBV7-9 to TRBJ2-7; D is unclear. This CDR3 has 15 residues. Germline CDR1 is SEHNR and CDR2 is FQNEAQ (reference sequence). V lost 5 bases and J 1 base, leaving 15 bases between the germline ends. The CDR3 sequence is CASSIAAVESYEQYF. The CDR3 nucleotides are TGTGCCAGCAGCATCGCCGCGGTCGAGTCCTACGAGCAGTACTTC.

V usage is TRBV5-1 and J usage is TRBJ1-4; D gene unclear. Between the trimmed V and J ends, which lost 0 bases and 0 bases, there was a span of 12 bases. CDR3 length: 17 residues. Germline V gene data show CDR1 as SGHRS and CDR2 as YFSETQ. The CDR3: CASSLDRPVATNEKLFF. CDR3 nucleotides: TGCGCCAGCAGCTTGGACAGACCTGTTGCAACTAATGAAAAACTGTTTTTT.

The chain combines TRBV27 with TRBJ1-2; possible D gene TRBD1, 6 bases. The germline V gene encodes CDR1 MNHEY and CDR2 SMNVEV (reference sequence). Trimming took 6 bases from V and 5 from J, leaving 22 bases between them. There are 16 residues in the CDR3. CDR3: CASSPIPTGRGYGYTF. The CDR3 DNA follows: TGTGCCAGCAGCCCAATCCCGACAGGAAGGGGTTATGGCTACACCTTC.

J is TRBJ1-6 and V is TRBV6-4, with D perhaps matching TRBD1 (5 bases). Germline CDR1 and CDR2: MRHNA and SNTAGT. The length of the CDR3 is 15 residues. Trimming cost V 0 bases and J 6 bases, with 9 bases left between them. The CDR3: CASSDSSRANSPLHF. CDR3 nucleotide sequence: TGTGCCAGCAGTGACTCGAGCAGGGCTAATTCACCCCTCCACTTT.

This clone was counted once. The chain combines TRBV7-3 with TRBJ2-3; D possibly corresponds to TRBD2 (5 bases). Germline-derived CDR1 and CDR2 are SGHTA and FQGTGA. The CDR3 sequence is 15 residues long. V lost 2 bases and J lost 0, with 9 bases in between. The CDR3 loop is CASSLEGWSTDTQYF. The CDR3, as DNA: TGTGCCAGCAGCTTAGAGGGTTGGAGCACAGATACGCAGTATTTT. Full variable domain (missing parts from reference TRBV7-3 and TRBJ2-3): GAGVSQTPSNKVTEKGKYVELRCDPISGHTALYWYRQSLGQGPEFLIYFQGTGAADDSGLPNDRFFAVRPEGSVSTLKIQRTERGDSAVYLCASSLEGWSTDTQYFGPGTRLTVL.

The genes are TRBV5-6 and TRBJ1-5; TRBD1 matches at 8 bases. CDR1 and CDR2 (germline): SGHDT, YYEEEE. J lost 5 bases, V lost 1 base, and 8 bases had no gene match. CDR3 length: 16 amino acids. As DNA, the CDR3 is TGTGCCAGCAGCTTGTTAAGGGCAGGGGGCTATCAGCCCCAGCATTTT. This encodes CASSLLRAGGYQPQHF. The variable domain in full, with the rest retrieved from reference TRBV5-6 and TRBJ1-5, is DAGVTQSPTHLIKTRGQQVTLRCSPKSGHDTVSWYQQALGQGPQFIFQYYEEEERQRGNFPDRFSGHQFPNYSSELNVNALLLGDSALYLCASSLLRAGGYQPQHFGDGTRLSIL.

The V call is TRBV24-1, the J call TRBJ2-3; tentative D call: TRBD1 (5 bases). CDR3 length: 15 amino acids. Germline V CDR1 and CDR2: KGHDR, SFDVKD. V gave up 1 base and J gave up 1 base, with 8 bases separating them. This CDR3 reads CATSDFIGGTDTQYF. Written as DNA, the CDR3 is TGTGCCACCAGTGATTTTATAGGGGGCACAGATACGCAGTATTTT.

The V call is TRBV30, the J call TRBJ1-1; D perhaps matches TRBD1 (6 bases). Germline V gene data show CDR1 as GTSNPN and CDR2 as SVGIG (reference sequence). The V end lost 7 bases, the J end lost 11 bases, and 17 bases lay between the germline ends. CDR3 length equals 11 residues. CDR3 loop: CASWGRIWAFF. For the CDR3, the DNA is TGTGCCTCCTGGGGGCGTATTTGGGCTTTCTTT.

The chain has TRBV4-1 and TRBJ1-4, with TRBD1 matching 7 bases. Unmatched junction bases numbered 12, after V lost 3 bases and J lost 8 bases. The CDR3 loop spans 16 amino acids. Germline loops: CDR1 MGHRA, CDR2 YSYEKL. Written as DNA, the CDR3 is TGCGCCAGCAGCCAGGACCTCAACAGGGGCAGGGAAAAACTGTTTTTT. The encoded protein is CASSQDLNRGREKLFF.

The V and J genes are TRBV5-1 and TRBJ2-5, with 7 bases lining up with TRBD1. J gave up 5 bases and V 4 bases, and 11 bases lay outside the gene matches. CDR1 and CDR2 (germline): SGHRS, YFSETQ. This CDR3 contains 15 residues. CDR3 coding DNA: TGCGCCAGCAGCATACAACAGGGGATAGGGGAGACCCAGTACTTC. Its translation is CASSIQQGIGETQYF.

J is TRBJ2-1 and V is TRBV2; TRBD1 matches at 8 bases. Looked up from germline, CDR1 is SNHLY and CDR2 is FYNNEI. This CDR3 is built from 17 residues. J was trimmed by 4 bases and V by 7 bases; bases with no gene match: 15. The CDR3: CASTTTGASGSYNEQFF. The CDR3 DNA reads as TGTGCCAGCACTACGACAGGGGCCAGCGGTTCTTACAATGAGCAGTTCTTC.

The chain is built from TRBV6-5 and TRBJ2-1, with D perhaps matching TRBD1 or TRBD2 (6 bases each). Germline CDR1 is MNHEY and CDR2 is SVGAGI. The ends were cut back, 10 bases at V and 8 bases at J, with 18 bases in the middle. CDR3 length: 13 amino acids. CDR3 sequence (DNA): TGTGCCACCAGGAGGGGGTCCCACGATGAGCAGTTCTTC. Its translation: CATRRGSHDEQFF.

V and J are TRBV7-9 and TRBJ2-1, with 11 bases identical to TRBD2. The ends lost 5 bases at V and 0 bases at J; junction bases unmatched: 9. Germline-derived CDR1 and CDR2 are SEHNR and FQNEAQ (reference sequence). The CDR3 spans 18 residues. The CDR3 nucleotides are TGTGCCAGCAGCCCCCCCGGACTAGCGGGTAGCTCCTACAATGAGCAGTTCTTC. Protein: CASSPPGLAGSSYNEQFF.

This clone was counted only a few times. The chain joins TRBV19 to TRBJ2-5; a possible D gene is TRBD1 (5 bases). Germline CDR1 and CDR2: LNHDA and SQIVND (reference sequence). V lost 7 bases and J 2 bases, leaving 11 bases between the germline ends. CDR3 length: 13 residues. CDR3 DNA sequence: TGTGCCAGTACCCGGCAGGGACAAGAGACCCAGTACTTC. This gives the protein CASTRQGQETQYF.

The chain recombines TRBV5-1 with TRBJ1-3, with 8 bases fitting TRBD1. V was clipped by 0 bases and J by 8 bases; unmatched bases: 4. This CDR3 contains 14 residues. The V gene's germline CDR1 is SGHRS and CDR2 YFSETQ. This CDR3 reads CASSLEGRGHTIYF. The CDR3 coding sequence is TGCGCCAGCAGCTTGGAGGGCAGGGGGCACACCATATATTTT.

This chain links TRBV29-1 with TRBJ2-2; 8 positions agree with TRBD2. The CDR3 spans 15 residues. J lost 1 base, V lost 0 bases, and 1 base had no gene match. Germline values: CDR1 SQVTM, CDR2 ANQGSEA. CDR3 in DNA: TGCAGCGTTGAAGATCGGGGGGGGAACACCGGGGAGCTGTTTTTT. Translating gives CSVEDRGGNTGELFF.

The V gene is TRBV19, the J gene TRBJ1-5, with TRBD1 identical over 9 bases. V shed 6 bases, J shed 6 bases, and the junction held 12 bases outside the gene matches. The length of the CDR3 is 16 residues. Germline V gives CDR1 LNHDA, CDR2 SQIVND (reference sequence). The CDR3 DNA reads as TGTGCCAGTAGCCGTTCCGGGACAGGGTCGGGTCAGCCCCAGCATTTT. Protein product: CASSRSGTGSGQPQHF.

The V and J genes are TRBV7-9 and TRBJ1-1; 12 bases line up with TRBD1. Germline V gene data show CDR1 as SEHNR and CDR2 as FQNEAQ (reference sequence). V was clipped by 6 bases and J by 10 bases; unmatched bases: 12. The CDR3 contains 15 residues. CDR3 in DNA: TGTGCCAGCAGTTCAAGCGGGACAGGGGGCGATGGAGCTTTCTTT. Encoded protein: CASSSSGTGGDGAFF. Using reference TRBV7-9 and TRBJ1-1 for the parts outside the CDR3, the full variable domain is DTGVSQNPRHKITKRGQNVTFRCDPISEHNRLYWYRQTLGQGPEFLTYFQNEAQLEKSRLLSDRFSAERPKGSFSTLEIQRTEQGDSAMYLCASSSSGTGGDGAFFGQGTRLTVV.

V gene TRBV6-5 combines with J gene TRBJ1-1, with D unresolved. CDR1 is MNHEY, CDR2 SVGAGI, per germline. Deletions cut 2 bases from V and 1 base from J, with 11 bases between. The CDR3 contains 15 residues. This chain's CDR3 is CASSYNGGSNTEAFF. In DNA, the CDR3 is TGTGCCAGCAGTTACAATGGAGGATCGAACACTGAAGCTTTCTTT.

This rearrangement joins TRBV24-1 to TRBJ2-6; D is possibly TRBD1 (6 bases). Germline assignment: CDR1 KGHDR and CDR2 SFDVKD. The CDR3 has 19 residues. V was pared by 5 bases and J by 1 base, with 20 bases between. CDR3 region: CATSAPGTSIGSGANVLTF. CDR3 bases: TGTGCCACCAGTGCCCCCGGGACATCGATTGGATCTGGGGCCAACGTCCTGACTTTC.